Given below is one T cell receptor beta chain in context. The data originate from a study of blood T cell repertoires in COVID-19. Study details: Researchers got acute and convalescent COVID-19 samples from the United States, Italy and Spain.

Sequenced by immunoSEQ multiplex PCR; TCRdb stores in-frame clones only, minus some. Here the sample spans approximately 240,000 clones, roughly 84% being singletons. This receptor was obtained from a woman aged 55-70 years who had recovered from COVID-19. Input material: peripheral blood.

The CDR3 DNA reads TGTGCCAGCAGCCCCCTCGGACAGACCGAAAAACTGTTTTTT. It encodes CASSPLGQTEKLFF. The V call is TRBV7-2, the J call TRBJ1-4; D perhaps matches TRBD1 (6 bases). The germline V gene has CDR1 SGHTA and CDR2 FQGNSA. Trimming shortened V by 5 bases and J by 8 bases, and 15 bases separated the two germline ends. This CDR3 has 14 amino acids.